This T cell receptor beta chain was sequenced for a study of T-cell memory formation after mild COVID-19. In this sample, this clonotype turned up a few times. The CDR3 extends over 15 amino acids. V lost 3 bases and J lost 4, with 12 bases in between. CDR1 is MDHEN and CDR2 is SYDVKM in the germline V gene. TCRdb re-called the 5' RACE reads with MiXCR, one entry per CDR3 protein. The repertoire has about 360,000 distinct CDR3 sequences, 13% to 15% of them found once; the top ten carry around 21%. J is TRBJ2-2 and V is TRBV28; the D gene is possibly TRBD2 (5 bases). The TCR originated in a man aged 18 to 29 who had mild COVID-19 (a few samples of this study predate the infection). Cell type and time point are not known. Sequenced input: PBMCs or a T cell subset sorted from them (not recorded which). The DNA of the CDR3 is TGTGCCAGCAGTTTTTTCGCTAGCACCACCGGGGAGCTGTTTTTT. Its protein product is CASSFFASTTGELFF.